This record looks at one T cell receptor (beta chain) sequence and its context. Which antigen it targets is not known. There are no base qualities to consult, and no much larger clone falls within one base. CDR3 length: 13 amino acids, cysteine to phenylalanine. Only the CDR3 DNA stays, 39 bases, in frame from base 1. The germline ends are 13 bases apart after V is trimmed by 3 bases and J by 10 bases. Per the germline V gene (reference sequence), LGHDT is the CDR1 and YNNKEL is the CDR2. These data are taken from a study of blood T cell repertoires in COVID-19 (dated by TCRdb to the early 2020s). Context from the whole study: The collaborator samples originated in the United States, Italy and Spain and spanned the acute and convalescent phases of COVID-19. The material from the prospective study consisted of cDNA or gDNA derived from T cells, B-cell-depleted T cells, or PBMCs. The dataset comprised deeply sampled blood TCRbeta repertoires from subjects exposed to, actively infected with, or recovered from COVID-19. The repertoires were released in a freely available public database intended as a resource for research on the immune response to SARS-CoV-2. Samples were obtained from the ongoing ImmuneRACE study (first 160 participants) and from 1,000 to 1,500 subjects provided by 6 global collaborators. A de-identified subject ID, COVID-19 status, age in years and sex were almost always included in the sample metadata. Where HLA class I and class II types were available, the types were taken from metadata supplied by the sample provider, not from assay-based typing. The study at large found these results: The amount of clinical and demographic metadata varied by source and participant and was provided uncurated.

Enrolling through a virtual design, the prospective study's participants ranged in age from roughly 18 to 95 years and lived across about two dozen United States geographic areas. In the prospective study, cohorts were assigned on the basis of participant-reported clinical history obtained from a screening survey and a study questionnaire. In the prospective study, whole blood, serum and a nasopharyngeal or oropharyngeal swab were collected from each participant by mobile phlebotomists. Participants in the prospective study had the option to provide additional blood draws and questionnaires over a roughly two-month period. Prospective study blood samples were shipped either frozen or at room temperature before DNA extraction. TCRbeta CDR3 regions were amplified from genomic DNA by means of the immunoSEQ Assay, a bias-controlled multiplex PCR. The source study handled its data this way. Within the assay, amplification of reference gene primers was used to estimate how many nucleated cells each sample contained. Sequence reads were collapsed and filtered to measure the absolute abundance of every unique TCRbeta CDR3 rearrangement. For each sample, productive Simpson clonality was calculated as the square root of Simpson's diversity index across productive rearrangements. TCRdb obtained this table from immuneACCESS and retained in-frame rearrangements with V and J assigned. These tables miss some clones; where compared with another copy, unresolved V genes account for less than half of the shortfall, and the remainder is unexplained. That table supplies the V and J calls and clone size; D and trimming were determined from the DNA. The sample table shows 300,000 to 350,000 clones, and 90% are seen once. In total, the top ten clones hold approximately 4% of the sample.

The receptor chain draws on TRBV3-1 (or the pseudogene TRBV3-2) and TRBJ2-1; the D segment could be TRBD2, given 5 matching bases. The source material was PBMCs or T cells enriched from blood (not recorded which). This receptor was identified in a woman under 30 with acute COVID-19. CDR3 protein: CASSQRVGYEQFF. The nucleotides are TGTGCCAGCAGCCAGAGGGTGGGGTACGAGCAGTTCTTC.